This T cell receptor (beta chain) was identified in a study of blood T cells in healthy people across ages. Study conclusions and caveats: Getting older went along with TCR beta diversity per million T cells dropping roughly linearly. Long-lived donors exceeded aged donors in naive CD4+ cells and diversity.

A second PCR, run for about 7 to 11 cycles, used a sample-barcoded 5' primer plus a J-beta primer mix. TCRdb recomputed calls from the 5' RACE reads with MiXCR, one row per CDR3 protein. The table has some 860,000 distinct CDR3 sequences, 45% to 70% seen once; the top ten hold roughly 25%. Comment on this clonotype: Its antigen is not known.

V lost 5 bases and J lost 1, with 13 bases in between. Germline V gene data show CDR1 as SQVTM and CDR2 as ANQGSEA. The CDR3 consists of 14 residues. Input material: blood. The chain is built from TRBV29-1 and TRBJ2-3; maybe TRBD1 (6 bases). The TCR comes from a man aged 35 to 55 in good health. The CDR3 region is CSVRRGRGTDTQYF. The DNA of the CDR3 is TGCAGCGTTCGCAGGGGTCGGGGCACAGATACGCAGTATTTT.